This entry features one T cell receptor (beta chain) sequence. CDR1 and CDR2 from the germline V gene are MNHEY and SVGAGI. The CDR3 spans 15 residues. V shed 2 bases, J shed 5 bases, and the junction held 8 bases outside the gene matches. The sample is drawn from a study of blood T cell repertoires in COVID-19. Study summary: Collection of acute and convalescent COVID-19 samples took place in the United States, Italy and Spain. T cells, B-cell-depleted T cells, or PBMCs provided the cDNA or gDNA that served as material.

Measured with immunoSEQ multiplex PCR; TCRdb has only the in-frame clones, and not every one. The repertoire consists of roughly 310,000 clones, with approximately 90% occurring once and the leading ten covering roughly 4.1%. Specimen: peripheral blood. The TCR was taken from a woman in her fifties or sixties with active or convalescent COVID-19. The V and J genes are TRBV6-5 and TRBJ2-5; 7 bases map to TRBD2. The CDR3 DNA sequence: TGTGCCAGCAGTTACCGTTTCGGGGGGACGGAGACCCAGTACTTC. Its translation: CASSYRFGGTETQYF.